This T cell receptor (beta chain) comes out of a study of T cell responses to AZD1222 COVID-19 vaccine. In the study overall: The analysis combined second doses at about 4 or about 12 weeks. Study outcomes and limitations: Seropositive at baseline were only a handful of AZD1222 recipients.

CDR3 length: 15 residues. Germline values: CDR1 MNHEY, CDR2 SMNVEV (reference sequence). Unmatched junction bases numbered 7, after V lost 2 bases and J lost 7 bases. On this clone itself: Its antigen remains unknown.

Sequenced by immunoSEQ multiplex PCR; TCRdb stores in-frame clones only, minus some. The table lists around 150,000 clones, more than 85% of them singletons, with 2% to 2.5% in the top ten. The clonotype originates from an adult in good health. The material sequenced was peripheral blood, taken on day 0 of AZD1222 vaccination. V and J are TRBV27 and TRBJ2-2; TRBD2 matches 7 bases. As DNA, the CDR3 is TGTGCCAGCAGTTTAAGTCTCGCGGGGGTCGGGGAGCTGTTTTTT. It is translated as CASSLSLAGVGELFF.